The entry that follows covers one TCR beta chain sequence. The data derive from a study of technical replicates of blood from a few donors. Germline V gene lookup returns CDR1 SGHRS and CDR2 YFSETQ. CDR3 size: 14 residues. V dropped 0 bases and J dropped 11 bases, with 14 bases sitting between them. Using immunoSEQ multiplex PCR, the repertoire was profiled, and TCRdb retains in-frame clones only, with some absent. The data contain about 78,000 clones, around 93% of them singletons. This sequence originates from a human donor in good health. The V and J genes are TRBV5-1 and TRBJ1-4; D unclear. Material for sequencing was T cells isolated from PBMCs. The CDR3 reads CASSLDAEGGKLFF. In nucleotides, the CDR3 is TGCGCCAGCAGCTTGGATGCGGAGGGCGGGAAACTGTTTTTT. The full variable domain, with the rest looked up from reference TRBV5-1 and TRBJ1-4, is KAGVTQTPRYLIKTRGQQVTLSCSPISGHRSVSWYQQTPGQGLQFLFEYFSETQRNKGNFPGRFSGRQFSNSRSEMNVSTLELGDSALYLCASSLDAEGGKLFFGSGTQLSVL.